One and the same sample provided the 3 T cell receptor beta chains below, sequenced in a study of blood T cell repertoires in COVID-19. The table came from immunoSEQ multiplex PCR; TCRdb's copy has only in-frame clones and leaves some out. Altogether 30,000 to 35,000 clones are present, 85% being singletons, with the ten largest covering 13% to 15%. The specimen was peripheral blood. The receptors were sampled from a human donor with acute or convalescent COVID-19. The donor label of this sample is uncertain.

The J gene is TRBJ2-7, the V gene TRBV10-2, with TRBD1 as a possible D gene (5 bases). CDR1 is WSHSY and CDR2 is SAAADI in the germline V gene. Trimming removed 7 bases from V and 3 bases from J, with 19 bases in between. The CDR3 totals 15 residues. In nucleotides, the CDR3 is TGCGCCAGCATCAAAAACCCGACAGCAAGCTACGAGCAGTACTTC. It yields the protein CASIKNPTASYEQYF.

Written as DNA, the CDR3 is TGTGCCAGCAGCCTCATCCGGGACTCCGAGCAGTACTTC. Translating it yields CASSLIRDSEQYF. The rearrangement joins TRBV7-8 to TRBJ2-7, with a possible D match to TRBD2 (6 bases). The CDR3 length is 13 residues. Germline V gene sequence: CDR1 SGHVS, CDR2 FQNEAQ. The germline V and J ends were trimmed by 5 bases and 6 bases, with 14 bases remaining between them.

This clone was seen only once. The chain combines TRBV7-2 with TRBJ1-4; 9 bases are a match to TRBD1. From germline, CDR1 is SGHTA and CDR2 FQGNSA. This CDR3 contains 16 residues. Trimming took 5 bases from V and 5 from J; bases not matched to a gene: 9. CDR3 sequence (DNA): TGTGCCAGCAGCCCCAGGAGGACAGGGGTCAATGAAAAACTGTTTTTT. Residues: CASSPRRTGVNEKLFF.